This TCR beta chain is from a study of molecular identifiers for immune sequencing clone quantification. Study background: Replicates involved a five-way split of RNA from around 20,000 or 99,000 naive CD8 cells, with sequencing of four. The study, taken as a whole, reports: Effector cells had over 97% of their molecules in clones above 20 RNA copies, while naive cells had under 1%.

As to this clonotype: Its cognate antigen is unknown. A much more abundant neighbour one base away suggests this may be a read error.

Sorted cell numbers of about 18,000 to 1,000,000, with 10%, 30% or 50% RNA, served as input for naive CD8 libraries. Sorting defined naive CD8 T cells as CD8+CD4-CCR7+CD45RA+. The CDR3 has 15 amino acids. Germline loops: CDR1 SEHNR, CDR2 FQNEAQ (reference sequence). TCRdb reanalysed the PCR reads using MiXCR and keeps one entry per CDR3 protein. The table lists roughly 100,000 distinct CDR3 sequences, about 35% of them singletons, with approximately 10% in the top ten. This TCR was recovered from a human donor in good health. Some libraries in this study had Jurkat cell RNA spiked in. The material sequenced was naive CD8+ T cells from blood, with Jurkat cell RNA spiked in. Subset in this sample: FACS-sorted CD8+CD4-CCR7+CD45RA+ naive T cells. The chain couples TRBV7-9 to TRBJ2-6; D tentatively reads TRBD1 or TRBD2 (5 bases each). The CDR3 is CASSLVASGATVLTF. The DNA for the CDR3 is TGTGCCAGCAGCTTAGTAGCGTCCGGGGCCACCGTCCTGACTTTC.